These 16 T cell receptor beta chains were sequenced from one sample in a study of CD8 T cells in ankylosing spondylitis. One entry per CDR3 protein results from TCRdb running MiXCR on the 5' RACE reads. The repertoire holds 190,000 or so distinct CDR3 sequences, with about 13% as singletons. The specimen was blood, either unsorted or a sorted T cell fraction (not recorded which). These TCRs come from a male donor with ankylosing spondylitis or in good health (not recorded which).

This clonotype was detected a few times. V is TRBV5-1 and J is TRBJ2-7; a possible D gene is TRBD2 (5 bases). Germline CDR1 and CDR2: SGHRS and YFSETQ. Deletions cut 0 bases from V and 6 bases from J, with 13 bases between. CDR3 length: 14 residues. This CDR3 reads CASSLDLLRGEQYF. In DNA, the CDR3 is TGCGCCAGCAGCTTGGACCTCCTTCGGGGCGAGCAGTACTTC. The full variable domain, completed using reference TRBV5-1 and TRBJ2-7, is KAGVTQTPRYLIKTRGQQVTLSCSPISGHRSVSWYQQTPGQGLQFLFEYFSETQRNKGNFPGRFSGRQFSNSRSEMNVSTLELGDSALYLCASSLDLLRGEQYFGPGTRLTVT.

V usage is TRBV6-1 and J usage is TRBJ2-2, with D uncertain. The CDR3 is made up of 15 amino acids. CDR1 and CDR2 from the germline V gene are MNHNS and SASEGT. The germline V and J ends were trimmed by 4 bases and 7 bases, with 16 bases remaining between them. CDR3 loop: CASSGELAPVGELFF. For the CDR3, the DNA is TGTGCCAGCAGTGGGGAATTAGCTCCCGTCGGGGAGCTGTTTTTT.

This clonotype was seen many times. This rearrangement joins TRBV7-9 to TRBJ1-4; a weak D match, TRBD1 (5 bases). Deletions cut 5 bases from V and 5 bases from J, with 15 bases between. Germline V gene lookup returns CDR1 SEHNR and CDR2 FQNEAQ (reference sequence). This CDR3 has 15 residues. The CDR3 nucleotides are TGTGCCAGCAGCGCCCCCGGGACTCACAATGAAAAACTGTTTTTT. It codes for CASSAPGTHNEKLFF.

This clonotype has ten or more counts. This chain connects TRBV27 to TRBJ2-3; the match to TRBD2 covers 7 bases. The CDR3 has 14 residues. Germline values: CDR1 MNHEY, CDR2 SMNVEV (reference sequence). The trim removed 5 bases at V and 4 bases at J, leaving 6 bases unmatched. CDR3 region: CASSPLAGADTQYF. In nucleotides, the CDR3 is TGTGCCAGCAGTCCCCTGGCGGGAGCAGATACGCAGTATTTT.

This clonotype was seen only a few times. The J gene is TRBJ1-5, the V gene TRBV12-3 or TRBV12-4; 7 nucleotides match TRBD1. The CDR3 spans 16 residues. V shed 1 base and J 1 base; nucleotides not matched to a gene: 4. CDR3 sequence reads: CASSLDRGTSNQPQHF. CDR3 bases: TGTGCCAGCAGTTTAGACAGGGGAACAAGCAATCAGCCCCAGCATTTT.

The chain employs TRBV6-2 or TRBV6-3 and TRBJ2-3; no clear D. V lost 2 bases, J lost 6 bases, and 9 bases lay in between. Germline CDR1 MNHEY, CDR2 SVGEGT. This CDR3 spans 13 amino acids. The CDR3 reads CASSYTRWDTQYF. The CDR3 DNA is TGTGCCAGCAGTTACACCCGCTGGGATACGCAGTATTTT.

The genes are TRBV20-1 and TRBJ2-7; 7 nucleotides align to TRBD2. The CDR3 is made up of 12 amino acids. J gave up 6 bases and V 3 bases, and 5 bases lay outside the gene matches. Germline CDR1 and CDR2: DFQATT and SNEGSKA (reference sequence). In DNA form, the CDR3 reads TGCAGTGCTAGTCACTGGGGGGGCGAGCAGTACTTC. It codes for CSASHWGGEQYF.

V is TRBV5-4 and J is TRBJ2-2; D is unclear. This CDR3 comprises 14 residues. CDR1 SGHNT and CDR2 YYREEE come from the germline V gene (reference sequence). Trimming cost V 0 bases and J 4 bases, with 7 bases left between them. The chain's CDR3 is CASSLVEPTGELFF. CDR3 DNA sequence: TGTGCCAGCAGCTTGGTAGAGCCCACCGGGGAGCTGTTTTTT.

This rearrangement joins TRBV27 to TRBJ1-2; D possibly corresponds to TRBD1 (6 bases). This CDR3 has 15 amino acids. Germline V gives CDR1 MNHEY, CDR2 SMNVEV (reference sequence). Trimming removed 2 bases at V and 6 bases at J, with 16 bases between. The CDR3 reads CASSLLPTGLDGYTF. The DNA for the CDR3 is TGTGCCAGCAGTTTACTCCCCACAGGGTTAGATGGCTACACCTTC.

J is TRBJ1-2 and V is TRBV14, with D unresolved. V gave up 0 bases and J gave up 0 bases, with 5 bases separating them. Germline V gene data show CDR1 as SGHDN and CDR2 as FVKESK. The length of the CDR3 is 14 residues. As DNA, the CDR3 is TGTGCCAGCAGCCAAGACTGGGCTAACTATGGCTACACCTTC. Protein sequence: CASSQDWANYGYTF.

The rearrangement uses TRBV27 and TRBJ2-7; TRBD1 agrees at 9 bases. The CDR3 contains 14 residues. Germline CDR1 is MNHEY and CDR2 is SMNVEV (reference sequence). V shed 6 bases and J 4 bases; nucleotides not matched to a gene: 7. Here the CDR3 DNA reads TGTGCCAGCAGCCACCCCGGGACAGGGTACGAGCAGTACTTC. Encoded protein: CASSHPGTGYEQYF.

CDR3 coding DNA: TGTGCCAGCACCCTAACAGGGGGCGGCTACGAGCAGTACTTC. The encoded protein is CASTLTGGGYEQYF. This chain uses TRBV3-1 with TRBJ2-7; 9 bases fit TRBD1. The CDR3 is 14 residues long. The V and J ends lost 7 bases and 3 bases, in that order; junction bases with no gene match: 7. Germline V CDR1 and CDR2: LGHDT, YNNKEL (reference sequence).

The V call is TRBV4-2, the J call TRBJ1-4; D remains unclear. V was trimmed by 1 base and J by 0 bases, leaving 9 bases between them. Germline loops: CDR1 LGHNA, CDR2 YNFKEQ. This CDR3 region has 16 residues. The chain's CDR3 is CASSQVPAATNEKLFF. CDR3 nucleotide sequence: TGTGCCAGCAGCCAAGTACCGGCCGCAACTAATGAAAAACTGTTTTTT.

This clonotype was seen a few times. V and J are TRBV7-9 and TRBJ2-3; D perhaps matches TRBD2 (7 bases). The CDR3 is 16 amino acids. In germline, CDR1 is SEHNR, CDR2 FQNEAQ (reference sequence). Trimming shortened V by 5 bases and J by 0 bases, and 15 bases separated the two germline ends. The CDR3 spells CASSTPGGASTDTQYF. The CDR3 DNA is TGTGCCAGCAGCACCCCTGGGGGGGCCAGCACAGATACGCAGTATTTT.

The gene calls are TRBV20-1 and TRBJ2-3; 14 bases are a match to TRBD2. J was trimmed by 0 bases and V by 0 bases; bases with no gene match: 17. CDR3 length: 22 amino acids. Germline assignment: CDR1 DFQATT and CDR2 SNEGSKA (reference sequence). CDR3 nucleotide sequence: TGCAGTGCTAGAGATGGACTAGCGGGAGGCCTAACAACCCCTAGAAGCACAGATACGCAGTATTTT. It codes for CSARDGLAGGLTTPRSTDTQYF.

This clonotype has at least ten counts. The chain is built from TRBV12-3 or TRBV12-4 and TRBJ2-1, with 11 bases that match TRBD2. CDR3 length: 20 residues. V trimming: 4 bases; J trimming: 6 bases; junction bases outside the gene matches: 20. CDR3 nucleotide sequence: TGTGCCAGCAGTTCTCCCTGGGGTAGCGGGAGGGCCGAGGGCGGCAATGAGCAGTTCTTC. Residues: CASSSPWGSGRAEGGNEQFF.